This TCR beta chain was retrieved from a study of CD8 T cells in Susac syndrome. An input of 0.5 to 1 ug of RNA was subjected to reverse transcription using random hexamers. The method of amplification for TCR beta CDR3 was immunoSEQ multiplex PCR, covering 54 Vbeta and 13 Jbeta. Using its own MiXCR run on the immunoSEQ multiplex PCR reads, TCRdb lists one record per CDR3 protein. Of roughly 150,000 distinct CDR3 sequences listed, 90% to 95% were seen once; the top ten hold more than 0.2%. The CDR3 loop spans 12 amino acids. The V and J ends lost 7 bases and 2 bases respectively, with 8 bases between them. Germline V lookup: CDR1 MNHEY, CDR2 SVGAGI. While CD8+ and CD4+ T cells were isolated negatively, TEMRA cells were enriched by FACS.

The specimen was CD8+ T cells from PBMCs. The rearrangement joins TRBV6-5 to TRBJ1-2; D gene ambiguous. The sequence was obtained from a human donor with multiple sclerosis. The CDR3 DNA sequence: TGTGCCAGCACGCCGGGAAACTATGGCTACACCTTC. This sequence encodes CASTPGNYGYTF.